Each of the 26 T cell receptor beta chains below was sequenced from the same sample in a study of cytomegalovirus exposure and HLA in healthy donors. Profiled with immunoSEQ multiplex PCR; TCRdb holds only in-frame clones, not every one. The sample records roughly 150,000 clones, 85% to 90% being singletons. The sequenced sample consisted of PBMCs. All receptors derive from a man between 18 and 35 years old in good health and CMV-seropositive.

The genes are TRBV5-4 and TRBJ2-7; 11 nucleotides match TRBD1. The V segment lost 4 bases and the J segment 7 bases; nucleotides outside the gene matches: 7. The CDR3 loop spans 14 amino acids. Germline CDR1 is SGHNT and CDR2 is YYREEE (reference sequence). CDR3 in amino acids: CASSTRDRGSEQYF. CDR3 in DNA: TGTGCCAGCAGCACACGGGACAGGGGGTCGGAGCAGTACTTC.

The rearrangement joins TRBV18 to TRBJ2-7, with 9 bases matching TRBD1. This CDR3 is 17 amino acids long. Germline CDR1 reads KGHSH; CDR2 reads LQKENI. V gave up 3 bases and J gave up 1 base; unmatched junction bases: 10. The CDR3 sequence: CASSPARAGTGSYEQYF. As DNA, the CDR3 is TGTGCCAGCTCACCCGCCCGAGCCGGGACAGGGTCCTACGAGCAGTACTTC.

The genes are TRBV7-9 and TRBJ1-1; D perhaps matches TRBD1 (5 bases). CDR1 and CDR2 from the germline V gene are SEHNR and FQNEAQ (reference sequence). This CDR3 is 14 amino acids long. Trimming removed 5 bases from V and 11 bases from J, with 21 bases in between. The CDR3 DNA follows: TGTGCCAGCAGCCCATACACTCGGGGGGTTGAGGCTTTCTTT. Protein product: CASSPYTRGVEAFF.

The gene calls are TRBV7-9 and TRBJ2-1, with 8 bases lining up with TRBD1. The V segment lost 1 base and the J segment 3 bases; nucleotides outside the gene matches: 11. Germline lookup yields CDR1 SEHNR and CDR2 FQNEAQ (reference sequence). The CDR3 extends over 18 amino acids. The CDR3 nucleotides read TGTGCCAGCAGCTTAGGATCAGGGGGCAAAAACTACTACAATGAGCAGTTCTTC. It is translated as CASSLGSGGKNYYNEQFF.

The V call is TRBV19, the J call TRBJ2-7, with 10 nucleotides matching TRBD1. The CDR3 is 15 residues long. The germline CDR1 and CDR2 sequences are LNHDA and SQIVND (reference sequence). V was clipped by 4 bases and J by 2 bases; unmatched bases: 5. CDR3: CASSKEGQGAYEQYF. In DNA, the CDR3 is TGTGCCAGTAGTAAAGAAGGACAGGGGGCCTACGAGCAGTACTTC.

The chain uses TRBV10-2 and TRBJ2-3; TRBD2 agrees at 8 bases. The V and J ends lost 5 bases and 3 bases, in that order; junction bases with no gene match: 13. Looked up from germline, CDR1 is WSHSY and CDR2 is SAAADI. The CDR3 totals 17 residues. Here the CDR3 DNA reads TGCGCCAGCAGTCAAAGCGGGAGAGGGGTTTTAACAGATACGCAGTATTTT. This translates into CASSQSGRGVLTDTQYF.

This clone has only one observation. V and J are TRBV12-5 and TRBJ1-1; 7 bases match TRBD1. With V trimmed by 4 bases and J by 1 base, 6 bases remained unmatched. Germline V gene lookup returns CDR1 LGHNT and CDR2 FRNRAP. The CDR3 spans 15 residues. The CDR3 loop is CASGSTDRSNTEAFF. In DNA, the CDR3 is TGTGCTAGTGGTTCAACGGACAGGTCGAACACTGAAGCTTTCTTT. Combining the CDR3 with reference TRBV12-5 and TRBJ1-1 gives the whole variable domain DARVTQTPRHKVTEMGQEVTMRCQPILGHNTVFWYRQTMMQGLELLAYFRNRAPLDDSGMPKDRFSAEMPDATLATLKIQPSEPRDSAVYFCASGSTDRSNTEAFFGQGTRLTVV.

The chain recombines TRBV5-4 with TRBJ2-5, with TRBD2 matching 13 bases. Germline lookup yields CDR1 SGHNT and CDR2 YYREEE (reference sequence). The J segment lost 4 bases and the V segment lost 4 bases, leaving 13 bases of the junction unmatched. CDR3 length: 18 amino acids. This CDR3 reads CASSLRTSGRSYGETQYF. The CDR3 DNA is TGTGCCAGCAGCCTTCGGACTAGCGGGAGAAGTTATGGAGAGACCCAGTACTTC.

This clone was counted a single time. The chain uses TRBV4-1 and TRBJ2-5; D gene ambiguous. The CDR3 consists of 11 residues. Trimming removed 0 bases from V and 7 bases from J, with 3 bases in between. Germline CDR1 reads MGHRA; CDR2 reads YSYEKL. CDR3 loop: CASSQDGTQYF. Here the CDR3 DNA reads TGCGCCAGCAGCCAAGACGGGACCCAGTACTTC.

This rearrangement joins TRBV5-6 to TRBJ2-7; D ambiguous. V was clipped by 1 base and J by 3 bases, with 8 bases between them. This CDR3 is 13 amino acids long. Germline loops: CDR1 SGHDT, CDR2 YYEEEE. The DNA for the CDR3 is TGTGCCAGCAGCTTGTGGTCCAGCTACGAGCAGTACTTC. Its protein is CASSLWSSYEQYF.

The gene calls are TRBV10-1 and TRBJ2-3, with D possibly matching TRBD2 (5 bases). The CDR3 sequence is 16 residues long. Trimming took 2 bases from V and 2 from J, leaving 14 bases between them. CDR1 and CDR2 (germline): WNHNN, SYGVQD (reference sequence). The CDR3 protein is CASSEGFSENTDTQYF. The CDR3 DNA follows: TGCGCCAGCAGTGAGGGCTTTAGCGAGAACACAGATACGCAGTATTTT.

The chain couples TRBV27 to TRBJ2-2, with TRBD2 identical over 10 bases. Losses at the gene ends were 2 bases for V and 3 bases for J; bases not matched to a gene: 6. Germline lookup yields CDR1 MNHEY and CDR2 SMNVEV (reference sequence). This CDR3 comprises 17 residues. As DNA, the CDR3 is TGTGCCAGCAGTTTAAAGACTAGCGGGTTCTACACCGGGGAGCTGTTTTTT. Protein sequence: CASSLKTSGFYTGELFF.

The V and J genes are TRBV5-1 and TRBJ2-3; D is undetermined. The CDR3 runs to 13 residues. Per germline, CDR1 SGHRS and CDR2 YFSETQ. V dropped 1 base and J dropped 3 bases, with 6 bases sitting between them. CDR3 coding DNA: TGCGCCAGCAGCTTGTCTTTTACAGATACGCAGTATTTT. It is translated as CASSLSFTDTQYF.

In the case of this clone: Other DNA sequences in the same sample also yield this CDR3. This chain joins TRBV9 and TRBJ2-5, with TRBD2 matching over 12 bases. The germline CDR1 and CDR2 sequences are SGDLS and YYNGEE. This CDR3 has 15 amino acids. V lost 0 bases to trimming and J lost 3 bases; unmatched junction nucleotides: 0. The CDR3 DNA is TGTGCCAGCAGCGTAGGACTAGCGGGGGAAGAGACCCAGTACTTC. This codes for CASSVGLAGEETQYF.

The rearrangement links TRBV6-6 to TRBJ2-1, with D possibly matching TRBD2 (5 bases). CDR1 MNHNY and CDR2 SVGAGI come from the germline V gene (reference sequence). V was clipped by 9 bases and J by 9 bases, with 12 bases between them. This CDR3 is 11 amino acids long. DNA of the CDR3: TGTGCCAGGGATTTAGCGCCTGAGCAGTTCTTC. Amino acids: CARDLAPEQFF.

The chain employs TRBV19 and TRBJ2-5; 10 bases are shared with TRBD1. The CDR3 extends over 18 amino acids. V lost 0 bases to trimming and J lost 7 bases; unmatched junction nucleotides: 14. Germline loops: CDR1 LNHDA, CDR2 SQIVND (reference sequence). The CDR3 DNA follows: TGTGCCAGTAGTATAGATCCTTCGGGGACAGGGGCCAGCGGGACCCAGTACTTC. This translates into CASSIDPSGTGASGTQYF.

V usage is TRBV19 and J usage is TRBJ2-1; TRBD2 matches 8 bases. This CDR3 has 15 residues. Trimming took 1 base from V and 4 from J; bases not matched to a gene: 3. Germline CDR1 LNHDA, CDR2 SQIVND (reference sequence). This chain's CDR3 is CASSIVLAGYNEQFF. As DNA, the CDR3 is TGTGCCAGTAGTATAGTGCTAGCGGGTTACAATGAGCAGTTCTTC.

CDR3 residues: CASSIGDYGYTF. DNA for the CDR3: TGTGCCAGTAGTATAGGCGACTATGGCTACACCTTC. V and J are TRBV19 and TRBJ1-2; D is undetermined. Germline V gene data show CDR1 as LNHDA and CDR2 as SQIVND (reference sequence). Trimming cost V 1 base and J 3 bases, with 3 bases left between them. The CDR3 is 12 residues long.

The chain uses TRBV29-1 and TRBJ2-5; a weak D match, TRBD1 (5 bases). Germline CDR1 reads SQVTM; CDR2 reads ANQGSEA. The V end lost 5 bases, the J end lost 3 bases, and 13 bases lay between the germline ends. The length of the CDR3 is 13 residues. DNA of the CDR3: TGCAGCGTTAAGATGACAGTTAAAGAGACCCAGTACTTC. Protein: CSVKMTVKETQYF.

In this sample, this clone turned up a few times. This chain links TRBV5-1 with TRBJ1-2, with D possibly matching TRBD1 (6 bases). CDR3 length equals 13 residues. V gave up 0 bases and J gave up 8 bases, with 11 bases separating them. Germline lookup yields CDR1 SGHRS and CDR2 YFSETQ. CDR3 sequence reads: CASSLEGQGGYTF. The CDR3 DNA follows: TGCGCCAGCAGCTTGGAGGGACAAGGGGGCTACACCTTC.

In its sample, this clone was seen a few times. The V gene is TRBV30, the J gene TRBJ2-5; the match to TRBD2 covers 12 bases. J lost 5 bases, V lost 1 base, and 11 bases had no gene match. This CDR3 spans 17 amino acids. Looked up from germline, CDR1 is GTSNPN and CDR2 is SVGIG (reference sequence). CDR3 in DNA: TGTGCCTGGAGTGATCCGACTAGCGGGAGTCGTTGGGAGACCCAGTACTTC. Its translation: CAWSDPTSGSRWETQYF.

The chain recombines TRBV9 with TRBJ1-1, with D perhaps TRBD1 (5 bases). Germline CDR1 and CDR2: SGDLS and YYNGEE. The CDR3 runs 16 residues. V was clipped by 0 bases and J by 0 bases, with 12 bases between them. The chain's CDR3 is CASSVGGGTMNTEAFF. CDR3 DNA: TGTGCCAGCAGCGTAGGGGGGGGAACAATGAACACTGAAGCTTTCTTT.

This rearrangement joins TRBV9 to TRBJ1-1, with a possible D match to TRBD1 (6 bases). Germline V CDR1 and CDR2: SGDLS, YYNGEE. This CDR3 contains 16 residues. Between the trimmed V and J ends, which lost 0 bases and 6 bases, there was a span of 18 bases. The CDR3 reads CASSVVGAGAGAEAFF. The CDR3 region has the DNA TGTGCCAGCAGCGTAGTGGGGGCGGGGGCCGGCGCTGAAGCTTTCTTT. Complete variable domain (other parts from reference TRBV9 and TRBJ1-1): DSGVTQTPKHLITATGQRVTLRCSPRSGDLSVYWYQQSLDQGLQFLIQYYNGEERAKGNILERFSAQQFPDLHSELNLSSLELGDSALYFCASSVVGAGAGAEAFFGQGTRLTVV.

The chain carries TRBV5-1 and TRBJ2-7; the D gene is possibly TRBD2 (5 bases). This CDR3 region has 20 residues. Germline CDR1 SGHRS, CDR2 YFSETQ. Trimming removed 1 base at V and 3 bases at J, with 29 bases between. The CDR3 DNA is TGCGCCAGCAGCTTGCCCTCCGGTGACAAGGACTCGGGCGTATTCTACGAGCAGTACTTC. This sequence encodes CASSLPSGDKDSGVFYEQYF.

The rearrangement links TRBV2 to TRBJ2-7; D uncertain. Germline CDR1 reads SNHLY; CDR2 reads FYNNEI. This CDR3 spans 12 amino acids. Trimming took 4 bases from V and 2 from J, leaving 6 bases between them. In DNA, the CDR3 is TGTGCCAGCAGTGGTAGTCCCTACGAGCAGTACTTC. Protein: CASSGSPYEQYF.

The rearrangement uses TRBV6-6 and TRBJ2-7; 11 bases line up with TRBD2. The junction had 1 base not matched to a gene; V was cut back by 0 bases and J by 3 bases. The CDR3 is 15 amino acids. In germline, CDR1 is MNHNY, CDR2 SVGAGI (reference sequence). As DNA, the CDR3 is TGTGCCAGCAGTTACTCAACTAGCGGGAGCTACGAGCAGTACTTC. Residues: CASSYSTSGSYEQYF.